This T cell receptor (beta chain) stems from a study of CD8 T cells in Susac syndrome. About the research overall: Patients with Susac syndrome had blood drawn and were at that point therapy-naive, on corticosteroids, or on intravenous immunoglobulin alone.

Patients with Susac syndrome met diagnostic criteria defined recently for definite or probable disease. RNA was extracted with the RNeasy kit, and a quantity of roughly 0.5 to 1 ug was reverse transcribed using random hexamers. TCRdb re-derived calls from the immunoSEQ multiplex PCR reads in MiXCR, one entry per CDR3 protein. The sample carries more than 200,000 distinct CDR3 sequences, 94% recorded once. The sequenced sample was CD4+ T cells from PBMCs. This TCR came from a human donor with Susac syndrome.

The chain's CDR3 is CASSQDHATGSGANVLTF. DNA of the CDR3: TGCGCCAGCAGCCAAGATCACGCGACAGGCTCTGGGGCCAACGTCCTGACTTTC. The J gene is TRBJ2-6, the V gene TRBV4-1; tentative D call: TRBD1 (6 bases). The CDR3 loop spans 18 amino acids. Per the germline V gene, CDR1 is MGHRA and CDR2 is YSYEKL. Trimming pared 0 bases from V and 0 bases from J, leaving 12 bases between.